The clone carrying this TCR beta chain was seen more than once but under ten times. This sample is part of a study of control samples from healthy donors and cancer patients. TCRdb's table, derived via immunoSEQ multiplex PCR, lists solely in-frame clones and lacks some. The sample comprises about 52,000 clones, 85% to 95% of which are singletons, and 2% to 3% rests with the top ten. CDR1 LGHNA and CDR2 YNFKEQ come from the germline V gene. V was shortened by 3 bases and J by 6 bases, with 12 bases between the two germline ends. This CDR3 has 14 residues. The clonotype originates from a man aged 25-45 years in good health. This sequence joins TRBV4-2 and TRBJ2-1; either TRBD1 or TRBD2 may supply D (6 bases each). Source material: blood. The CDR3 reads CASSHPEGGNEQFF. CDR3 DNA sequence: TGTGCCAGCAGCCACCCGGAGGGGGGCAATGAGCAGTTCTTC.